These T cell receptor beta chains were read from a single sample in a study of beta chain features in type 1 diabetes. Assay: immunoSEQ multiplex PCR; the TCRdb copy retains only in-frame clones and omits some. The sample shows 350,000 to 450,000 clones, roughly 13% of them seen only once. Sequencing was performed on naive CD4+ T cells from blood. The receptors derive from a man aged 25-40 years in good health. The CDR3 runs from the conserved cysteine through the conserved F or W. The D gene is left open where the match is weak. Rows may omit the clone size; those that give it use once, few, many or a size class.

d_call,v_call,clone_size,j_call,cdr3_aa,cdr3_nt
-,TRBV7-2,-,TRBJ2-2,CASSLVRSTGELFF,TGTGCCAGCAGCTTAGTCCGATCCACCGGGGAGCTGTTTTTT
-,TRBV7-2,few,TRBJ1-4,CASSPGGTPTNEKLFF,TGTGCCAGCAGCCCAGGTGGCACCCCAACTAATGAAAAACTGTTTTTT
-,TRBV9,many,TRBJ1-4,CASSVEATEGKLFF,TGTGCCAGCAGCGTAGAGGCTACCGAGGGAAAACTGTTTTTT
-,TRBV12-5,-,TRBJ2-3,CASGLVLGGLTDTQYF,TGTGCTAGTGGTTTGGTCCTCGGAGGGTTGACAGATACGCAGTATTTT
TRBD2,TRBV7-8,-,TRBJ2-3,CASSSSNLAGGRDTQYF,TGTGCCAGCAGCTCCAGCAATCTAGCGGGGGGGCGGGATACGCAGTATTTT
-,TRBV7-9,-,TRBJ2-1,CASRDLLGPSYNEQFF,TGTGCCAGCAGAGACCTTCTAGGTCCCTCCTACAATGAGCAGTTCTTC
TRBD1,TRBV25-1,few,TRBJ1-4,CASGDRVGEKLFF,TGTGCCAGTGGGGACAGGGTGGGTGAAAAACTGTTTTTT
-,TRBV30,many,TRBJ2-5,CAWSRQVVETQYF,TGTGCCTGGAGTAGGCAGGTAGTAGAGACCCAGTACTTC
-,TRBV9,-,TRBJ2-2,CASSGWTDPGELFF,TGTGCCAGCAGCGGCTGGACAGATCCCGGGGAGCTGTTTTTT
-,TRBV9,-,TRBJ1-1,CASSLTGTMDTEAFF,TGTGCCAGCAGCTTAACCGGGACAATGGACACTGAAGCTTTCTTT
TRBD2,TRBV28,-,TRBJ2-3,CASSFGGRLTDTQYF,TGTGCCAGCAGTTTCGGCGGGAGGTTGACAGATACGCAGTATTTT
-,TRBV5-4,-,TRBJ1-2,CASSFLDYGYTF,TGTGCCAGCAGCTTTTTAGACTATGGCTACACCTTC
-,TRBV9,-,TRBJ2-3,CASSPGVGSDTQYF,TGTGCCAGCAGCCCCGGGGTGGGGTCAGATACGCAGTATTTT
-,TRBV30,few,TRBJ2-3,CAWGRWHRGAEDTQYF,TGTGCCTGGGGAAGGTGGCACCGGGGCGCTGAGGATACGCAGTATTTT
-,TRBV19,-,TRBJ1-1,CASSIAPLGDTEAFF,TGTGCCAGTAGTATAGCCCCGCTAGGGGACACTGAAGCTTTCTTT
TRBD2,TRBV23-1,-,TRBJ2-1,CASSWGGTSSYNEQFF,TGCGCCAGCAGCTGGGGGGGTACCAGCTCCTACAATGAGCAGTTCTTC
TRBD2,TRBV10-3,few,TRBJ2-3,CAIRFNGAGGPDTQYF,TGTGCCATCAGGTTCAACGGGGCGGGAGGGCCAGATACGCAGTATTTT
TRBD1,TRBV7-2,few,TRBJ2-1,CASSSSPGGMQFF,TGTGCCAGCAGCTCGAGTCCAGGGGGCATGCAGTTCTTC
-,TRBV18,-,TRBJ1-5,CASSPTPGSNQPQHF,TGTGCCAGCTCACCGACGCCAGGCTCCAATCAGCCCCAGCATTTT
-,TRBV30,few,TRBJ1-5,CAWSERINQPQHF,TGTGCCTGGAGTGAGCGTATCAATCAGCCCCAGCATTTT
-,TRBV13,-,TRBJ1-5,CASSLGGVRGPQHF,TGTGCCAGCAGCTTAGGAGGCGTGAGGGGGCCCCAGCATTTT
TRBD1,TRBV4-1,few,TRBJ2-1,CASSHGRTGGYNEQFF,TGCGCCAGCAGCCACGGTAGGACAGGGGGCTACAATGAGCAGTTCTTC
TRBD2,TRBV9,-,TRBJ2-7,CGSSGGLAGGLGEQYF,TGTGGCAGCAGCGGGGGACTAGCGGGGGGCCTTGGTGAGCAGTACTTC
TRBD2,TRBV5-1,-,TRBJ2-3,CASSFASGDPDTQYF,TGCGCCAGCAGCTTTGCTAGCGGGGATCCAGATACGCAGTATTTT
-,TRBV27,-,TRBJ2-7,CASSWSSSSYEQYF,TGTGCCAGCAGTTGGAGTTCTAGCTCCTACGAGCAGTACTTC
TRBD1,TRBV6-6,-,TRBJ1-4,CASSYRTGKEKLFF,TGTGCCAGCAGTTACAGGACAGGGAAGGAAAAACTGTTTTTT
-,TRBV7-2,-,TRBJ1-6,CASSLDGVNSPLHF,TGTGCCAGCAGCTTAGACGGGGTTAATTCACCCCTCCACTTT
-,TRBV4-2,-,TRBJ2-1,CASSQVFGTLGEQFF,TGTGCCAGCAGCCAAGTGTTCGGGACTTTGGGTGAGCAGTTCTTC
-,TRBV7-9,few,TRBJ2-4,CASSLAFKNIQYF,TGTGCCAGCAGCCTGGCGTTTAAAAACATTCAGTACTTC
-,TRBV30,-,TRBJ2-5,CAWSVSQETQYF,TGTGCCTGGAGTGTATCCCAAGAGACCCAGTACTTC
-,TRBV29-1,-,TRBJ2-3,CSASQTDTQYF,TGCAGCGCATCCCAGACAGATACGCAGTATTTT
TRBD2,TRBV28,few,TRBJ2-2,CASSRGLVAGELFF,TGTGCCAGCAGCCGCGGACTAGTTGCCGGGGAGCTGTTTTTT
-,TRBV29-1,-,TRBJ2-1,CSVEGRGWGQFF,TGCAGCGTTGAAGGAAGAGGCTGGGGGCAGTTCTTC
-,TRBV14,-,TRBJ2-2,CASSRPNGELFF,TGTGCCAGCAGCCGCCCTAACGGGGAGCTGTTTTTT
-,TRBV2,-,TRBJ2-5,CASTLGALETQYF,TGTGCCAGCACTCTTGGGGCGTTGGAGACCCAGTACTTC
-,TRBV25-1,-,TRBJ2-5,CASSPIKGGRETQYF,TGTGCCAGCAGCCCCATAAAGGGTGGTCGGGAGACCCAGTACTTC
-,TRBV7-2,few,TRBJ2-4,CASSPGGTKNIQYF,TGTGCCAGCAGCCCTGGGGGCACCAAAAACATTCAGTACTTC
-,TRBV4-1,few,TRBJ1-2,CASSQASGNYGYTF,TGCGCCAGCAGCCAAGCGTCGGGAAACTATGGCTACACCTTC
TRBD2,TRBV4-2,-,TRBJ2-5,CASSQALTSGPQYF,TGTGCCAGCAGCCAAGCCCTGACTAGCGGTCCCCAGTACTTC
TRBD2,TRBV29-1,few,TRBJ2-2,CSAQSSGSVTGELFF,TGCAGCGCCCAGAGTAGCGGGAGTGTCACCGGGGAGCTGTTTTTT
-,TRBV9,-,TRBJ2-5,CASSVANPGYQETQYF,TGTGCCAGCAGCGTAGCTAATCCGGGGTACCAAGAGACCCAGTACTTC